What follows is one TCR beta chain and its context. The antigen remains undetermined. Germline trimming cut 4 bases from V and 7 bases from J; bases unmatched to any gene: 5. The CDR3 totals 14 residues. Germline CDR1 LGHNA, CDR2 YNFKEQ. Healthy donors of bone marrow made up the group. This record comes from a study of cytomegalovirus exposure and HLA in healthy donors. Study-wide points: TRBV6-2, TRBV6-3 and some other V segments were unresolvable in 87-base-pair reads. HLA allele associations emerged for about 18,000 TCR beta sequences in a later analysis, at 0.05 false discovery rate. Generally TCR sequences proved uncommon, though certain public TCRs appeared in numerous donors.

The study ran its PCR with 60 Vbeta and 13 Jbeta primers. Repertoires were generated with immunoSEQ multiplex PCR, while TCRdb's copy carries only in-frame clones and drops some. The table records 150,000 to 200,000 clones, 60% to 85% of them present only once. Source material: PBMCs. The chain recombines TRBV4-2 with TRBJ2-4; 9 bases agree with TRBD2. The TCR comes from a woman aged 40 to 50 in good health and CMV-seronegative. Here the CDR3 reads CASSPSGTSNIQYF. CDR3 nucleotides: TGTGCCAGCAGCCCTTCCGGGACTAGCAACATTCAGTACTTC.